One TCR beta chain is described in this entry. The antigen it binds to is not known. Per-nucleotide qualities are absent, and no much larger clonotype sits a single base away. The method behind the library was RT-PCR. Instrument on record: Illumina HiSeq 2500. Through fastp at Q25 and MiXCR, TCRdb rebuilt clones from the public reads, retaining in-frame beta chains. One record per CDR3 amino acid sequence lists the most common genes and DNA. The sample yields about 520,000 distinct CDR3 sequences; approximately 7.3% were counted once. The ten most abundant clones make up about an eighth of the sample. The data are from a study of response to subunit inactivated influenza vaccine (dated by TCRdb to 2016 to 2019). General notes on the study: Deep quantitative profiling of the T cell receptor repertoire was used in the study to follow responses to a trivalent subunit inactivated influenza vaccine.

Study-wide conclusions, independent of this receptor: It was suggested by the authors that each seasonal influenza vaccination may recruit only a limited number of new T cells.

From its cysteine to its phenylalanine, the CDR3 spans 16 amino acids. Left in the record is the CDR3 DNA by itself, 48 bases read in frame from the first base. The germline V gene encodes CDR1 MGHDK and CDR2 SYGVNS. Clipping removes 4 bases from V and 5 bases from J, with 9 as the unmatched junction base count. Recombination connected TRBV25-1 to TRBJ2-7; 12 central nucleotides agree with TRBD1. The sequencing used PBMCs from blood, collected roughly 24 months after vaccination. The origin of this receptor is a man aged 50-75 years who received an inactivated influenza vaccine. Donor details come from another sample of the same person, matched by shared clones. The bases are TGTGCCAGCAGTGTCGGAGGGGACAGGGGGCGCAACGAGCAGTACTTC. It translates as CASSVGGDRGRNEQYF.